A single T cell receptor (beta chain) is shown here with its context. The immunoSEQ assay was v3. Some clones are missing from TCRdb's copy, which holds only in-frame ones; the method was immunoSEQ multiplex PCR. The profile shows about 50,000 clones, around 64% of them singletons. As for time point: pre-treatment sample, taken before nivolumab and TIL therapy. Most excised metastases sampled were pleural nodules or supraclavicular lymph nodes. Tumor harvest preceded PD-1/PD-L1 blockade, followed by nivolumab treatment. The data were obtained in a study of TIL therapy for anti-PD-1-resistant metastatic lung cancer. CDR1 and CDR2 from the germline V gene are WNHNN and SYGVQD (reference sequence). V lost 5 bases and J lost 6, with 12 bases in between. The CDR3 covers 13 residues.

The genes are TRBV10-1 and TRBJ2-3, with D possibly called TRBD1 or TRBD2 (5 bases each). This clonotype originated in a person aged 25-80 years with non-small cell lung cancer. The specimen comprised tumor tissue, sampled at baseline. The CDR3 spells CASSQGTSDTQYF. The CDR3 coding sequence is TGCGCCAGCAGTCAAGGGACGTCTGATACGCAGTATTTT.